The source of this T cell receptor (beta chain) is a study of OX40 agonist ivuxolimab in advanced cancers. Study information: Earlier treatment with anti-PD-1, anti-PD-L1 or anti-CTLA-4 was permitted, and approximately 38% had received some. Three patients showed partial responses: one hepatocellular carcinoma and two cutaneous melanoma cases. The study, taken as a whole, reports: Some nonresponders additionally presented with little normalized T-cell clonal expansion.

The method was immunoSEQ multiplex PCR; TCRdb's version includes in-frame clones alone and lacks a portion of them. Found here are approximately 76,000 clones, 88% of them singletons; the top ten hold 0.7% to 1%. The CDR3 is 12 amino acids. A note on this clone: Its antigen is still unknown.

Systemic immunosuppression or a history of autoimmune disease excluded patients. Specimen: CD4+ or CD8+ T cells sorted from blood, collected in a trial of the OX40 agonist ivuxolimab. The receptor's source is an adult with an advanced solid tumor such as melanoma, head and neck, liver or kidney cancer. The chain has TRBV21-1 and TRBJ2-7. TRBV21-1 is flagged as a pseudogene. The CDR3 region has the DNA TGTGCCAGCAGCAAACCACGGCACGAGCAGTACTTC. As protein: CASSKPRHEQYF.